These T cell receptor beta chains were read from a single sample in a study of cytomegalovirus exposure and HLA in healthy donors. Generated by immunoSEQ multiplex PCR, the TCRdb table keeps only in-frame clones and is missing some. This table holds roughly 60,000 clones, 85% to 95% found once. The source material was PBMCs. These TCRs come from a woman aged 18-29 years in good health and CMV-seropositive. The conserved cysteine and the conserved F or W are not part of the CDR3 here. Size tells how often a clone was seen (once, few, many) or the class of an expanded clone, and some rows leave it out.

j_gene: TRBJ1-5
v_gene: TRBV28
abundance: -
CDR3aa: ASSTTRRQEHVTGLYSNQPQH

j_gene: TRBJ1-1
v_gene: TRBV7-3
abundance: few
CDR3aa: ASSLGTARPIF

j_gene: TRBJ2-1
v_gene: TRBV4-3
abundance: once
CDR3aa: ASSQNQAEQF

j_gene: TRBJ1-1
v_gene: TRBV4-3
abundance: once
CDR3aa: ASSQDRGGDTEAF

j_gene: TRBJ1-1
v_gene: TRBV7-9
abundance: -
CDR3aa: ASSLGRGNGAEAF

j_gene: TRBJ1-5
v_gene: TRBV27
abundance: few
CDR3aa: ASSSTGYQPQH

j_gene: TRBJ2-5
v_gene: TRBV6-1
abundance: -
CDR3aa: ASSESDLPRPGVKRETQY

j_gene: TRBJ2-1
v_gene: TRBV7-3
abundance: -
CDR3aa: ASSLLSGNEQF

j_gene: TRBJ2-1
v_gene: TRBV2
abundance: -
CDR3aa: ATKRISGGSGSYNEQF

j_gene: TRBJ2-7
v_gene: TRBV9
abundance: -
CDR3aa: ASSVATGSTYEQY

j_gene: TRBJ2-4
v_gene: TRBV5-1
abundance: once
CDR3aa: ASRDTEKNIQY

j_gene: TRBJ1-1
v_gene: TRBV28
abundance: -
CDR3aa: ASSPLPGMVNTEAF

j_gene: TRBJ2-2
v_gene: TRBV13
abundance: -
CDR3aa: ASSTEAGVSTGELF

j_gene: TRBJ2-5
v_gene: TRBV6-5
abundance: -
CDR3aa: ASSYGPVETQY

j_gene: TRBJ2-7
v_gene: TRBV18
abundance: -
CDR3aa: ASSPLAGIGEQY

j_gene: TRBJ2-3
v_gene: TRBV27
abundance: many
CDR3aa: ASSFYSPDTQY

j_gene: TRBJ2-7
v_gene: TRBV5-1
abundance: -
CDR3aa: ASSPGLAGAAYEQY

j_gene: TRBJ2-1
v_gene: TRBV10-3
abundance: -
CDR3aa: AIRPSGASGNEQF

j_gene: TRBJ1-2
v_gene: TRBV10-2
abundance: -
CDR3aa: ASSAPRTATYGYT

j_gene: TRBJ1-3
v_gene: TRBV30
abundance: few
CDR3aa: ASGTGGGNTIY

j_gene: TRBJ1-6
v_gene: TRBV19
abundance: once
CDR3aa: ASSIDPATGAPLH

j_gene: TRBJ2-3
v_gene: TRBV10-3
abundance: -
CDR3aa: AIRTEGLAGKGGDTQY

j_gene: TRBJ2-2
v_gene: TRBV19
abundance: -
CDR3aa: ASSIVLAGVNTGELF

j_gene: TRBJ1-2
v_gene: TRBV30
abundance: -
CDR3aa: AWSSSDTALIGYT

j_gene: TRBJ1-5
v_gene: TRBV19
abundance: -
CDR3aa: ASSIWGQPQH

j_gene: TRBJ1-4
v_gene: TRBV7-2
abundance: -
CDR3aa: ASSLATGYGGGKLF

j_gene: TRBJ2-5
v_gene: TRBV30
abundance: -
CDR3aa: AWMAGRKETQY

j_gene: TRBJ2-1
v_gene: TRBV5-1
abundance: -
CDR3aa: ASSHRAPGSWRNEQF

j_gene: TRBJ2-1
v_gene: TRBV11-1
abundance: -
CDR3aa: ASSQERGTDEQF

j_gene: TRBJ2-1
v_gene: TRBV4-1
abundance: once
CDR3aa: ASSPHSQGGYNEQF

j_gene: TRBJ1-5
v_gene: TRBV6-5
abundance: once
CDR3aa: ASSPVTRSNQPQH

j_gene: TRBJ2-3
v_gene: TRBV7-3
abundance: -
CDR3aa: ASSSGLARTDTQY

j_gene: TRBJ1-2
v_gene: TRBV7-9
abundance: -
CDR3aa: ASSLRGNYGYT

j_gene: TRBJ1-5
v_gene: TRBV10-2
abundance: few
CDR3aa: ASSETGPGPQH

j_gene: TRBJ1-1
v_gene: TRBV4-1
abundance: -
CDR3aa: ASSPRDRNLNTEAF